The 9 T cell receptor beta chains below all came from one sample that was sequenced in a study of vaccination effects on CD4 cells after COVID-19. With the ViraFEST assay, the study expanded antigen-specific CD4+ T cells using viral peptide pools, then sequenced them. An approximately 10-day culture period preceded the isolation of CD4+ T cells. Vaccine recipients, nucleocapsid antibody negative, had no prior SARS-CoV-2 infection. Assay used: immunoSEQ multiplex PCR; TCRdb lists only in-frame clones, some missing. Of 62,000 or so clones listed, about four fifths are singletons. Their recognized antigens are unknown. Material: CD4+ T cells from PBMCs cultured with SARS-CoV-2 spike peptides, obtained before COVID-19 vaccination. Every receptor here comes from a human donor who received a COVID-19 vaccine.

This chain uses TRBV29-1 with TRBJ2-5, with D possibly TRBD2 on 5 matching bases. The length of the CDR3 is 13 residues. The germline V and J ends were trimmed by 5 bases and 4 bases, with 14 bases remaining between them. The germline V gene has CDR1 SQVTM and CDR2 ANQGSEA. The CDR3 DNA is TGCAGCGTTTATACGGGGATTACAGAGACCCAGTACTTC. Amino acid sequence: CSVYTGITETQYF.

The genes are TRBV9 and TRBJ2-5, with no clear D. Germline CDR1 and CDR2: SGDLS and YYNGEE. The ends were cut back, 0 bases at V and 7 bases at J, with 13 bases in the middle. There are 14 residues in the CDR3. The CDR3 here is CASSVDGVDGTQYF. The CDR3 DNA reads TGTGCCAGCAGCGTAGATGGAGTAGACGGGACCCAGTACTTC.

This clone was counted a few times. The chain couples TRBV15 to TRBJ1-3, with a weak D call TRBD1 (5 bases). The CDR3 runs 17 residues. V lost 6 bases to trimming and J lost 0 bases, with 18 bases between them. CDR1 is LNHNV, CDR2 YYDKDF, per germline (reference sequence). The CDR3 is CATRNGGTPSSGNTIYF. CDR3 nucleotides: TGTGCCACCAGAAACGGGGGGACCCCTAGCTCTGGAAACACCATATATTTT.

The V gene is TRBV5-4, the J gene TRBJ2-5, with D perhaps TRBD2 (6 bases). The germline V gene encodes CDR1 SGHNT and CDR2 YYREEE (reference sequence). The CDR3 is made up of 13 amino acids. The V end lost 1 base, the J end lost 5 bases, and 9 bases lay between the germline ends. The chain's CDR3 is CASSLTGGETQYF. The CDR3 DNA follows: TGTGCCAGCAGCTTGACCGGGGGTGAGACCCAGTACTTC.

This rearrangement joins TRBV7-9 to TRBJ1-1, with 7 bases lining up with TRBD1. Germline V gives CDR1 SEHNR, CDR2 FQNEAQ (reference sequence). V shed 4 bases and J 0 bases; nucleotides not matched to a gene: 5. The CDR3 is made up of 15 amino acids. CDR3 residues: CASSSTGIMNTEAFF. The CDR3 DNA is TGTGCCAGCAGCTCGACAGGGATCATGAACACTGAAGCTTTCTTT.

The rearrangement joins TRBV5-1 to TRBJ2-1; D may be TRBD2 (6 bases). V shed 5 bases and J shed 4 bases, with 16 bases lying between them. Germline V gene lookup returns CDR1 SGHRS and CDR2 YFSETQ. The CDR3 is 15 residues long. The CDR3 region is CASRGRGMAYNEQFF. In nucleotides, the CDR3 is TGCGCCAGCAGAGGTCGGGGGATGGCTTACAATGAGCAGTTCTTC.

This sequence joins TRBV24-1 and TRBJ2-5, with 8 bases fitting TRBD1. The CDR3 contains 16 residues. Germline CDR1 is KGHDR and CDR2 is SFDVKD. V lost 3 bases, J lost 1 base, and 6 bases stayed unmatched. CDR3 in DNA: TGTGCCACCAGTGATAAGGGCAGGGGGCCCCAAGAGACCCAGTACTTC. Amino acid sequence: CATSDKGRGPQETQYF.

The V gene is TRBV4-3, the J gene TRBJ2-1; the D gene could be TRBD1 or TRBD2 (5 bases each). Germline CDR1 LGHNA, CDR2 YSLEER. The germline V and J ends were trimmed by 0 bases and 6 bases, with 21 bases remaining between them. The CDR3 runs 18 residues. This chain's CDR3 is CASSQDSQGVSYANEQFF. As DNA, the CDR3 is TGCGCCAGCAGCCAAGATAGTCAGGGAGTCTCCTATGCCAATGAGCAGTTCTTC.

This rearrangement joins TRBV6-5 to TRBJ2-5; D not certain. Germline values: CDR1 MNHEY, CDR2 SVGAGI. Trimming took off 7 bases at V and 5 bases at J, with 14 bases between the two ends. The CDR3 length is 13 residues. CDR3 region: CASNIQIQETQYF. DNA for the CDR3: TGTGCCAGCAACATACAGATTCAGGAGACCCAGTACTTC.